One TCR beta chain is described in this entry. Its cognate antigen is unknown. This sample stems from a study of cytomegalovirus exposure and HLA in healthy donors. General observations from the study: In a later analysis, parvovirus B19, influenza, CMV and Epstein-Barr virus appeared linked to several top co-occurrence clusters.

The CDR3 sequence is 15 residues long. The ends were cut back, 2 bases at V and 6 bases at J, with 15 bases in the middle. Germline CDR1 SGHNT, CDR2 YENEEA. Researchers ran the PCR with 60 Vbeta and 13 Jbeta primers. The data were produced by immunoSEQ multiplex PCR, yet TCRdb's version contains in-frame clones alone and is incomplete. This table has some 190,000 clones, more than 60% appearing once. This TCR was sampled from a man aged 18 to 29 in good health and CMV-seronegative. The sample consisted of PBMCs. The chain couples TRBV11-3 to TRBJ2-3; tentative D call: TRBD2 (6 bases). The CDR3 loop is CASSLKFGTRDTQYF. The CDR3 DNA reads as TGTGCCAGCAGCTTAAAATTCGGGACTCGGGATACGCAGTATTTT.